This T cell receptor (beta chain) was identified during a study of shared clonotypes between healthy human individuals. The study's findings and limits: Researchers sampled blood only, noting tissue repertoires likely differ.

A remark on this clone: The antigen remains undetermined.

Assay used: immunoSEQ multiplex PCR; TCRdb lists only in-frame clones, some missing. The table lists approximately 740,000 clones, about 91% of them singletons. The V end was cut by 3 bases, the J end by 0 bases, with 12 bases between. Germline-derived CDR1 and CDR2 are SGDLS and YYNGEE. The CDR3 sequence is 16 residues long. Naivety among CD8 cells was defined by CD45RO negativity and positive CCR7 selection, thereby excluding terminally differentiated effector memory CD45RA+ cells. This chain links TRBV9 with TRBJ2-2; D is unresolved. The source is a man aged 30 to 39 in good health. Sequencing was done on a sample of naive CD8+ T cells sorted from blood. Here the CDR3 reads CASSGRVQSNTGELFF. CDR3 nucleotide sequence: TGTGCCAGCAGCGGCCGTGTCCAATCGAACACCGGGGAGCTGTTTTTT.